These 11 T cell receptor beta chains share one sample of origin, sequenced in a study of cytotoxic CD8 clonotypes in ibrutinib-treated CLL. Sequenced by immunoSEQ multiplex PCR; TCRdb stores in-frame clones only, minus some. Here the sample spans more than 85,000 clones, around 77% being singletons. This specimen was PBMCs, taken after 24 months of ibrutinib treatment. These receptors were collected from a human donor with chronic lymphocytic leukemia.

The chain combines TRBV10-2 with TRBJ1-5, with D possibly matching TRBD1 (6 bases). The CDR3 runs to 15 residues. CDR1 and CDR2 (germline): WSHSY, SAAADI. V shed 6 bases and J shed 3 bases, with 15 bases lying between them. The CDR3 nucleotides read TGCGCCAGCAGCCTTACAGGGAAGAACAATCAGCCCCAGCATTTT. The encoded protein is CASSLTGKNNQPQHF.

This clone has just a few counts. The chain has TRBV27 and TRBJ1-1; D gene ambiguous. The CDR3 is made up of 13 amino acids. The germline V and J ends were trimmed by 3 bases and 4 bases, with 9 bases remaining between them. Germline CDR1 is MNHEY and CDR2 is SMNVEV (reference sequence). The CDR3 loop reads CASSLGFSTEAFF. The CDR3 DNA follows: TGTGCCAGCAGTTTGGGCTTTAGCACTGAAGCTTTCTTT.

The chain joins TRBV30 to TRBJ2-3, with D hard to call. The CDR3 spans 12 residues. CDR1 is GTSNPN, CDR2 SVGIG, per germline (reference sequence). The ends were cut back, 0 bases at V and 0 bases at J, with 1 base in the middle. The DNA of the CDR3 is TGTGCCTGGAGTGTAAGCACAGATACGCAGTATTTT. It codes for CAWSVSTDTQYF. Filled out from reference TRBV30 and TRBJ2-3, the complete variable domain reads SQTIHQWPATLVQPVGSPLSLECTVEGTSNPNLYWYRQAAGRGLQLLFYSVGIGQISSEVPQNLSASRPQDRQFILSSKKLLLSDSGFYLCAWSVSTDTQYFGPGTRLTVL.

This clone has more than one count but fewer than ten. The CDR3 sequence is CASSLADRPLDGYTF. The CDR3 DNA reads TGTGCCAGCAGCTTGGCTGACAGGCCTTTGGATGGCTACACCTTC. The V call is TRBV5-4, the J call TRBJ1-2, with D possibly TRBD1 on 6 matching bases. The CDR3 is made up of 15 amino acids. The germline CDR1 and CDR2 sequences are SGHNT and YYREEE (reference sequence). V was cut by 0 bases and J by 6 bases, with 15 bases left in between.

CDR3 bases: TGTGCCAGCAGCTTAGGCGCCGGACAGTACTACGAGCAGTACTTC. Its protein product is CASSLGAGQYYEQYF. This chain uses TRBV7-2 with TRBJ2-7; maybe TRBD1 (6 bases). The ends were cut back, 1 base at V and 3 bases at J, with 13 bases in the middle. CDR1 SGHTA and CDR2 FQGNSA come from the germline V gene. The CDR3 spans 15 residues.

V is TRBV9 and J is TRBJ2-7, with 10 bases identical to TRBD2. The CDR3 runs to 14 residues. Germline lookup yields CDR1 SGDLS and CDR2 YYNGEE. V shed 1 base, J shed 3 bases, and the junction held 1 base outside the gene matches. The CDR3 here is CASSVSSGSYEQYF. The DNA of the CDR3 is TGTGCCAGCAGCGTATCTAGCGGGAGCTACGAGCAGTACTTC.

The chain joins TRBV6-1 to TRBJ2-7, with 8 bases identical to TRBD1. This CDR3 has 14 residues. Per germline, CDR1 MNHNS and CDR2 SASEGT. The V and J ends lost 5 bases and 5 bases, in that order; junction bases with no gene match: 8. CDR3 DNA sequence: TGTGCCAGCAGTTCTACTGGACAGGGCCACGAGCAGTACTTC. Protein sequence: CASSSTGQGHEQYF.

The chain has TRBV6-6 and TRBJ1-2, with 10 nucleotides matching TRBD1. V shed 2 bases, J shed 0 bases, and the junction held 0 bases outside the gene matches. This CDR3 region has 15 residues. Germline V gene sequence: CDR1 MNHNY, CDR2 SVGAGI (reference sequence). In DNA, the CDR3 is TGTGCCAGCAGTTACGACAGGGGGCCTAACTATGGCTACACCTTC. Translated, it gives CASSYDRGPNYGYTF.

The CDR3 is CASSYKGTLHF. In DNA, the CDR3 is TGTGCCAGCAGTTATAAGGGGACCCTCCACTTT. The chain employs TRBV6-6 and TRBJ1-6; D may be TRBD1 (5 bases). Per the germline V gene, CDR1 is MNHNY and CDR2 is SVGAGI (reference sequence). The CDR3 spans 11 residues. V was trimmed by 3 bases and J by 14 bases, leaving 8 bases between them.

V gene TRBV5-1 combines with J gene TRBJ2-1, with D perhaps being TRBD1 or TRBD2 (5 bases each). The CDR3 loop spans 16 amino acids. Trimming removed 4 bases from V and 3 bases from J, with 17 bases in between. Per the germline V gene, CDR1 is SGHRS and CDR2 is YFSETQ. CDR3 sequence reads: CASSRLVVGGYNEQFF. CDR3 bases: TGCGCCAGCAGCAGGCTCGTAGTTGGGGGCTACAATGAGCAGTTCTTC.

This clone was detected only once. The gene calls are TRBV7-9 and TRBJ1-5; TRBD1 aligns across 7 bases. The germline CDR1 and CDR2 sequences are SEHNR and FQNEAQ (reference sequence). This CDR3 is built from 14 residues. Trimming removed 8 bases from V and 0 bases from J; junction bases left unmatched: 4. The CDR3 DNA reads TGTGCCAGCGCCCGACAGGGTAGCAATCAGCCCCAGCATTTT. This encodes CASARQGSNQPQHF.